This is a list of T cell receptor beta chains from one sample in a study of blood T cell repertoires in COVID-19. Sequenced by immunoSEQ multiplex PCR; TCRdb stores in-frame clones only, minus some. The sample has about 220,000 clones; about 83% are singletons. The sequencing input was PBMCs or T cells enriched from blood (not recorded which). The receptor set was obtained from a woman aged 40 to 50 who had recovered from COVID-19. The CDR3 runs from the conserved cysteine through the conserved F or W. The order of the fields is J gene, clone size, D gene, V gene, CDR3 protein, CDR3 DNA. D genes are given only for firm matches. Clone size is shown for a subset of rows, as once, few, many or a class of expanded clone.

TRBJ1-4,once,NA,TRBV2,CATTQAATNEKLFF,TGTGCCACCACCCAGGCAGCAACTAATGAAAAACTGTTTTTT
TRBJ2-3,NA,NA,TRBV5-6,CASSLSATDTQYF,TGTGCCAGCAGCTTGTCCGCGACAGATACGCAGTATTTT
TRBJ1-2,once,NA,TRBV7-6,CASSLAREGDNGYTF,TGTGCCAGCAGCTTAGCGAGGGAGGGGGACAATGGCTACACCTTC
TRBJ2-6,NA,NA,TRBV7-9,CASNRVPQAGANVLTF,TGTGCCAGCAACAGAGTACCCCAAGCTGGGGCCAACGTCCTGACTTTC
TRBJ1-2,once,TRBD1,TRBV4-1,CASSHRQGRWNGYTF,TGCGCCAGCAGCCACAGACAGGGAAGGTGGAATGGCTACACCTTC
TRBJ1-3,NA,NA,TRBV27,CASTRENTIYF,TGTGCCAGCACCAGGGAAAACACCATATATTTT
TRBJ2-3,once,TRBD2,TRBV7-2,CASSLGTSERADTQYF,TGTGCCAGCAGCTTAGGGACTAGCGAGAGGGCGGATACGCAGTATTTT
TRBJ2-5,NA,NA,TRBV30,CAWSVQETQYF,TGTGCCTGGAGTGTACAGGAGACCCAGTACTTC
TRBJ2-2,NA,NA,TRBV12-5,CASGLVLDRPNTGELFF,TGTGCTAGTGGTTTGGTCCTGGACAGACCGAACACCGGGGAGCTGTTTTTT
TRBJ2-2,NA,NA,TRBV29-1,CSVVLQGGELFF,TGCAGCGTTGTTCTACAGGGCGGGGAGCTGTTTTTT
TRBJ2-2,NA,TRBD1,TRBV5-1,CASSARQGAPGELFF,TGCGCCAGCAGCGCGCGACAGGGGGCACCCGGGGAGCTGTTTTTT
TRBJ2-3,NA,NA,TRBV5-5,CASSPRDSGTPGAGADTQYF,TGTGCCAGCAGCCCGAGGGACAGTGGGACCCCCGGAGCGGGCGCAGATACGCAGTATTTT
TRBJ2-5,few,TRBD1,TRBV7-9,CASRSGQGLPETQYF,TGTGCCAGCAGATCCGGACAGGGTCTACCAGAGACCCAGTACTTC
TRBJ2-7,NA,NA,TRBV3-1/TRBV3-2,CASSHPLGPYEQYF,TGTGCCAGCAGCCACCCGCTGGGGCCTTACGAGCAGTACTTC
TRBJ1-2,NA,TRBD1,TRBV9,CASSPGTAPLANYGYTF,TGTGCCAGCAGCCCTGGGACAGCCCCCTTAGCTAACTATGGCTACACCTTC
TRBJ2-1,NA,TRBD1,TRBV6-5,CATGDRAYNEQFF,TGTGCCACCGGGGACAGGGCCTACAATGAGCAGTTCTTC
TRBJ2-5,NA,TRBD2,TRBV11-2,CASRRLRLAEETQYF,TGTGCCAGCAGACGCTTGAGACTAGCGGAAGAGACCCAGTACTTC
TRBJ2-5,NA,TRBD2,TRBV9,CASSVASGHRETQYF,TGTGCCAGCAGCGTCGCTAGCGGGCATAGGGAGACCCAGTACTTC
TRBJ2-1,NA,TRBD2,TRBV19,CASSIVAGGSSSSYNEQFF,TGTGCCAGTAGTATAGTGGCGGGAGGCTCATCGAGCTCCTACAATGAGCAGTTCTTC
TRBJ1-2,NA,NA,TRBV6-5,CASRPDRNYGYTF,TGTGCCAGCAGGCCGGACAGAAACTATGGCTACACCTTC
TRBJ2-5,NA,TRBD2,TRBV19,CASSRGTSGRKETQYF,TGTGCCAGTAGTCGCGGGACTAGCGGGAGGAAAGAGACCCAGTACTTC
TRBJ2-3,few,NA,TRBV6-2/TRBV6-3,CASSYSAISSDTQYF,TGTGCCAGCAGTTACTCCGCGATTAGTTCAGATACGCAGTATTTT
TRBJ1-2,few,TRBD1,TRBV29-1,CSVGYLTGESYTF,TGCAGCGTTGGGTACTTAACAGGGGAGAGCTACACCTTC
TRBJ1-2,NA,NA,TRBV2,CASSEAEQDYGYTF,TGTGCCAGCAGTGAAGCTGAGCAAGACTATGGCTACACCTTC